The rows below give T cell receptor beta chains drawn from one sample of a study of blood T cell repertoires in COVID-19. Only in-frame clones appear in the TCRdb table, and some are missing; sequencing was by immunoSEQ multiplex PCR. The table includes some 98,000 clones, approximately 84% detected once. The specimen was peripheral blood. The receptors derive from an older man with acute or convalescent COVID-19. Both conserved end residues are part of each CDR3. Each record gives: D gene, J gene, clone size, V gene, CDR3 protein, CDR3 DNA. D genes are given only for firm matches. Not all rows give a size; the values are once, few, many and, for expanded clones, a class.

- TRBJ2-7 - TRBV28 CATSPSDRDSEQYF TGTGCCACCTCACCCTCAGACAGGGACTCCGAGCAGTACTTC
- TRBJ2-5 few TRBV5-4 CASSLNQWGGSWVEETQYF TGTGCCAGCAGCTTGAATCAATGGGGCGGTTCGTGGGTCGAGGAGACCCAGTACTTC
- TRBJ2-1 - TRBV7-2 CASSLSRVYNEQFF TGTGCCAGCAGCTTATCGAGGGTCTACAATGAGCAGTTCTTC
- TRBJ2-2 - TRBV6-6 CASSTTGGGYPGELFF TGTGCCAGCAGTACCACAGGGGGGGGTTACCCCGGGGAGCTGTTTTTT
- TRBJ2-4 - TRBV7-3 CASSRSNAGENIQYF TGTGCCAGCAGCCGATCTAATGCAGGGGAAAACATTCAGTACTTC
- TRBJ1-5 few TRBV5-8 CASSLRGSGNQPQHF TGTGCCAGCAGCTTACGGGGGTCTGGCAATCAGCCCCAGCATTTT
- TRBJ1-2 - TRBV6-6 CASSTTGKAYGYTF TGTGCCAGCAGTACAACAGGGAAAGCCTATGGCTACACCTTC
- TRBJ1-3 few TRBV29-1 CSVEFQEAGNTIYF TGCAGCGTTGAGTTTCAGGAGGCTGGAAACACCATATATTTT
TRBD2 TRBJ2-3 - TRBV5-5 CASSLGPGGGDTQYF TGTGCCAGCAGCTTGGGTCCGGGAGGGGGAGATACGCAGTATTTT
- TRBJ1-1 - TRBV18 CASSPQDMNTEAFF TGTGCCAGCTCCCCTCAGGATATGAACACTGAAGCTTTCTTT
- TRBJ2-1 - TRBV6-2/TRBV6-3 CASSVQEDNEQFF TGTGCCAGCAGCGTACAGGAAGACAATGAGCAGTTCTTC
- TRBJ1-2 - TRBV30 CAWSVLAPSSYTRVYGYTF TGTGCCTGGAGTGTACTAGCGCCCAGTAGCTACACGCGGGTCTATGGCTACACCTTC
TRBD2 TRBJ2-2 - TRBV19 CASSLRTSGRWNTGELFF TGTGCCAGTAGTCTCCGGACTAGCGGGAGGTGGAACACCGGGGAGCTGTTTTTT
TRBD2 TRBJ2-7 - TRBV18 CASSSPSGGSNEQYF TGTGCCAGCTCATCCCCTAGCGGGGGGAGCAACGAGCAGTACTTC
TRBD1 TRBJ1-1 - TRBV19 CASTKGTGGLTEAFF TGTGCCAGTACCAAGGGGACAGGGGGACTCACTGAAGCTTTCTTT
TRBD1 TRBJ1-1 few TRBV10-1 CASSDSTGMNTEAFF TGCGCCAGCAGTGACTCGACAGGGATGAACACTGAAGCTTTCTTT
TRBD1 TRBJ1-4 once TRBV5-6 CASSFGRGLKGNEKLFF TGTGCCAGCAGCTTCGGAAGGGGGCTAAAGGGGAATGAAAAACTGTTTTTT
- TRBJ1-1 - TRBV7-3 CASSPQEGRVGEAFF TGTGCCAGCAGTCCACAAGAAGGCAGGGTTGGTGAAGCTTTCTTT
- TRBJ1-1 - TRBV19 CASSSNGGAYTEAFF TGTGCCAGTAGTAGCAACGGGGGGGCGTACACTGAAGCTTTCTTT
- TRBJ2-7 - TRBV11-2 CASSLQGTFSYEQYF TGTGCCAGCAGCTTACAAGGGACATTTAGCTACGAGCAGTACTTC
- TRBJ2-3 - TRBV7-3 CASSVSDTQYF TGTGCCAGCAGCGTATCAGATACGCAGTATTTT
- TRBJ1-3 - TRBV7-8 CASSPSSSGNTIYF TGTGCCAGCAGCCCGTCGAGCTCTGGAAACACCATATATTTT
- TRBJ1-2 once TRBV19 CASSLDPGARGYTF TGTGCCAGTAGTCTGGATCCTGGGGCGAGAGGCTACACCTTC
- TRBJ1-5 few TRBV28 CASSLFLFVQPQHF TGTGCCAGCAGTTTATTCCTATTCGTTCAGCCCCAGCATTTT
- TRBJ2-1 - TRBV28 CASGHSSGVVGEQFF TGTGCCAGCGGTCACTCCTCGGGAGTTGTAGGTGAGCAGTTCTTC
- TRBJ1-5 - TRBV7-9 CASSRTGAGYSNQPQHF TGTGCCAGCAGCCGTACGGGTGCGGGGTATAGCAATCAGCCCCAGCATTTT
TRBD2 TRBJ2-7 - TRBV6-2/TRBV6-3 CASSDSTRLAASYEQYF TGTGCCAGCAGTGATTCGACTCGGCTAGCGGCCTCCTACGAGCAGTACTTC
- TRBJ2-2 - TRBV7-8 CASGADTGELFF TGTGCCTCCGGCGCGGACACCGGGGAGCTGTTTTTT
- TRBJ1-1 once TRBV19 CASSPGRTMNTEAFF TGTGCCAGTAGTCCGGGACGGACTATGAACACTGAAGCTTTCTTT
- TRBJ2-4 - TRBV27 CASSLRGGGSQPIQYF TGTGCCAGCAGTTTAAGGGGAGGGGGTAGCCAGCCCATTCAGTACTTC
TRBD2 TRBJ2-7 - TRBV11-3 CASSPGLAGTEQYF TGTGCCAGCAGCCCCGGACTAGCGGGGACTGAGCAGTACTTC
- TRBJ1-2 many TRBV28 CASSYQQGPFENTF TGTGCCAGCAGTTACCAACAGGGACCTTTCGAAAACACCTTC
TRBD1 TRBJ2-7 - TRBV11-2 CASSPGTGLSSYEQYF TGTGCCAGCAGCCCCGGGACAGGTTTGAGCTCCTACGAGCAGTACTTC
- TRBJ2-2 - TRBV18 CASRSTGLSELFF TGTGCCAGCCGATCGACAGGTTTGTCCGAGCTGTTTTTT
TRBD2 TRBJ2-7 - TRBV18 CASSPYPGLARGEQYF TGTGCCAGCTCACCATATCCGGGACTAGCGAGGGGCGAGCAGTACTTC
TRBD2 TRBJ2-5 - TRBV6-4 CASSREEKETQYF TGTGCCAGCAGTCGGGAGGAAAAAGAGACCCAGTACTTC
- TRBJ2-2 - TRBV6-4 CASSQIGSTGELFF TGTGCCAGCAGCCAAATCGGGAGCACCGGGGAGCTGTTTTTT
TRBD2 TRBJ2-3 - TRBV7-2 CASSPSWTSGVDTQYF TGTGCCAGCAGCCCAAGTTGGACTAGCGGGGTAGATACGCAGTATTTT
- TRBJ1-1 - TRBV19 CASSMGMNTEAFF TGTGCCAGTAGTATGGGCATGAACACTGAAGCTTTCTTT
TRBD2 TRBJ2-1 - TRBV7-3 CASSPGLAGRDEQFF TGTGCCAGCAGCCCCGGACTAGCGGGAAGGGATGAGCAGTTCTTC
TRBD2 TRBJ2-1 - TRBV30 CAWNTGGIIGEQFF TGTGCCTGGAACACGGGAGGGATTATTGGTGAGCAGTTCTTC
- TRBJ1-4 - TRBV11-1 CASSRRQNEKLFF TGTGCCAGCAGCCGGCGGCAAAATGAAAAACTGTTTTTT
- TRBJ2-1 - TRBV7-3 CASSLRGDNEQFF TGTGCCAGCAGCTTAAGGGGGGACAATGAGCAGTTCTTC
- TRBJ2-1 - TRBV7-2 CASRASPTYNEQFF TGTGCCAGCAGAGCTAGCCCCACCTACAATGAGCAGTTCTTC
- TRBJ2-1 - TRBV5-1 CASSLEGELSNNEQFF TGCGCCAGCAGCCTAGAGGGGGAACTATCCAACAATGAGCAGTTCTTC
- TRBJ1-1 - TRBV12-3/TRBV12-4 CASSPKNTEAFF TGTGCCAGCAGCCCCAAGAACACTGAAGCTTTCTTT
TRBD1 TRBJ1-5 once TRBV2 CASSEGQVEQPQHF TGTGCCAGCAGTGAGGGACAGGTTGAACAGCCCCAGCATTTT
- TRBJ2-2 - TRBV29-1 CSVLLRLNTGELFF TGCAGCGTACTTTTAAGATTGAACACCGGGGAGCTGTTTTTT
- TRBJ2-7 - TRBV14 CASSQPERDRDSRKIYEQYF TGTGCCAGCAGCCAGCCCGAGAGGGACCGGGACTCGAGGAAAATCTACGAGCAGTACTTC
- TRBJ1-3 - TRBV14 CASSQGGLSGNTIYF TGTGCCAGCAGCCAAGGAGGACTCTCTGGAAACACCATATATTTT
- TRBJ1-2 - TRBV6-5 CASSYSAGPVGYTF TGTGCCAGCAGTTACTCAGCAGGGCCGGTCGGCTACACCTTC
TRBD1 TRBJ2-5 - TRBV15 CATSREGQTGQETQYF TGTGCCACCAGCAGAGAGGGACAGACCGGGCAAGAGACCCAGTACTTC
- TRBJ1-5 - TRBV6-5 CASRITEGDQPQHF TGTGCCAGCAGAATCACAGAAGGCGATCAGCCCCAGCATTTT
TRBD2 TRBJ2-1 - TRBV9 CASSVGGSGYYNEQFF TGTGCCAGCAGCGTTGGGGGTAGCGGGTACTACAATGAGCAGTTCTTC